A single sample gave rise to the 12 T cell receptor beta chains below, sequenced in a study of shared clonotypes between healthy human individuals. The method was immunoSEQ multiplex PCR; TCRdb's version includes in-frame clones alone and lacks a portion of them. The sample consists of about 2,500,000 clones, over 85% of them appearing once. The sequencing input was naive CD4+ T cells sorted from blood. The subset: CD45RA+ positively selected. The receptors were gathered from a man younger than 35 in good health.

This rearrangement joins TRBV9 to TRBJ1-2, with 7 bases aligning to TRBD1. The CDR3 consists of 13 residues. Germline loops: CDR1 SGDLS, CDR2 YYNGEE. The junction had 8 bases not matched to a gene; V was cut back by 4 bases and J by 8 bases. DNA for the CDR3: TGTGCCAGCAGCACAACGACAGGGAGAGGCTACACCTTC. It encodes CASSTTTGRGYTF. Based on the CDR3 plus reference TRBV9 and TRBJ1-2, the full variable domain is DSGVTQTPKHLITATGQRVTLRCSPRSGDLSVYWYQQSLDQGLQFLIQYYNGEERAKGNILERFSAQQFPDLHSELNLSSLELGDSALYFCASSTTTGRGYTFGSGTRLTVV.

This chain connects TRBV29-1 to TRBJ2-6, with 11 bases matching TRBD1. V shed 3 bases, J shed 2 bases, and the junction held 0 bases outside the gene matches. Germline assignment: CDR1 SQVTM and CDR2 ANQGSEA. There are 15 residues in the CDR3. The CDR3 DNA follows: TGCAGCGTTGAGGGACAGGGGGCTGGGGCCAACGTCCTGACTTTC. Translating it yields CSVEGQGAGANVLTF.

This rearrangement joins TRBV4-1 to TRBJ1-5; D remains ambiguous. Germline CDR1 MGHRA, CDR2 YSYEKL. This CDR3 comprises 14 residues. The ends were cut back, 3 bases at V and 3 bases at J, with 9 bases in the middle. The CDR3, as DNA: TGCGCCAGCAGCCACCGGGAACTCAATCAGCCCCAGCATTTT. Its translation is CASSHRELNQPQHF.

V is TRBV5-6 and J is TRBJ2-7; D unresolved. CDR1 is SGHDT, CDR2 YYEEEE, per germline. The V end lost 0 bases, the J end lost 2 bases, and 6 bases lay between the germline ends. This CDR3 region has 13 residues. CDR3 amino acids: CASSLVAPYEQYF. CDR3 nucleotide sequence: TGTGCCAGCAGCTTGGTAGCTCCCTACGAGCAGTACTTC.

V is TRBV5-6 and J is TRBJ2-1, with 8 positions matching TRBD1. The CDR3 runs 17 residues. Unmatched junction bases numbered 23, after V lost 6 bases and J lost 12 bases. Germline CDR1 is SGHDT and CDR2 is YYEEEE. CDR3: CASTLGLTGTGISGQFF. CDR3 DNA sequence: TGTGCCAGCACGCTGGGTTTAACCGGGACAGGAATTTCGGGGCAGTTCTTC.

This chain connects TRBV21-1 to TRBJ1-1; TRBD1 is the table's D call and was not checked against the DNA. TRBV21-1 counts as a pseudogene. The CDR3 is 18 amino acids. This chain's CDR3 is CASSNLCWGQGKNTEAFF. Written as DNA, the CDR3 is TGTGCCAGCAGCAATCTTTGTTGGGGGCAGGGGAAGAACACTGAAGCTTTCTTT.

Details on this clone: Different DNA sequences within this sample yield the same CDR3. The gene calls are TRBV6-6 and TRBJ2-3; TRBD1 or TRBD2 may be the D gene (5 bases each). The ends were cut back, 4 bases at V and 2 bases at J, with 10 bases in the middle. From germline, CDR1 is MNHNY and CDR2 SVGAGI (reference sequence). This CDR3 is built from 14 residues. CDR3 residues: CASSLGTDTDTQYF. The CDR3 nucleotides read TGTGCCAGCAGTTTGGGGACCGACACAGATACGCAGTATTTT.

Points on this clone: This CDR3 is missing its conserved last phenylalanine or tryptophan, likely due to a read error. The chain couples TRBV7-9 to TRBJ1-1, with TRBD1 matching 8 bases. From germline, CDR1 is SEHNR and CDR2 FQNEAQ (reference sequence). The CDR3 has 15 residues. With 1 base clipped from V and 5 bases from J, the junction kept 6 bases outside the gene matches. CDR3 coding DNA: TGTGCCAGCAGCTTAGTTAGTTACAGGGGGACTGAAGCTTTCCTT. It yields the protein CASSLVSYRGTEAFL.

The chain joins TRBV15 to TRBJ2-4; TRBD1 matches 12 bases. Germline V gene sequence: CDR1 LNHNV, CDR2 YYDKDF (reference sequence). The CDR3 loop spans 19 amino acids. The V segment lost 3 bases and the J segment 0 bases; nucleotides outside the gene matches: 9. The CDR3 nucleotides are TGTGCCACCAGCAGGGGTCGGGACAGGGGGCGAGAAGCCAAAAACATTCAGTACTTC. It encodes CATSRGRDRGREAKNIQYF. The full variable domain, completed using reference TRBV15 and TRBJ2-4, is DAMVIQNPRYQVTQFGKPVTLSCSQTLNHNVMYWYQQKSSQAPKLLFHYYDKDFNNEADTPDNFQSRRPNTSFCFLDIRSPGLGDTAMYLCATSRGRDRGREAKNIQYFGAGTRLSVL.

The chain couples TRBV7-9 to TRBJ2-7; TRBD2 matches 7 bases. Trimming took 1 base from V and 0 from J; bases not matched to a gene: 12. The germline gives CDR1 SEHNR, CDR2 FQNEAQ (reference sequence). CDR3 length equals 18 residues. The CDR3: CASSLGTTSRQSSYEQYF. Here the CDR3 DNA reads TGTGCCAGCAGCTTAGGTACGACTAGCAGACAGAGCTCCTACGAGCAGTACTTC.

The chain links TRBV7-2 to TRBJ2-7, with 8 bases that match TRBD2. Per germline, CDR1 SGHTA and CDR2 FQGNSA. The junction had 9 bases not matched to a gene; V was cut back by 2 bases and J by 6 bases. The CDR3 length is 15 residues. The DNA of the CDR3 is TGTGCCAGCAGCTTACAAGCGGGAGCAAGAGGCGAGCAGTACTTC. Translated, it gives CASSLQAGARGEQYF.

In its sample, this clone was seen once. The V and J genes are TRBV30 and TRBJ2-7, with unresolved D. The V end lost 2 bases, the J end lost 3 bases, and 5 bases lay between the germline ends. CDR1 GTSNPN and CDR2 SVGIG come from the germline V gene (reference sequence). The CDR3 spans 11 residues. CDR3 coding DNA: TGTGCCTGGAGTAAGTACTACGAGCAGTACTTC. It translates to CAWSKYYEQYF.